The 17 T cell receptor beta chains reported below all come from one sample, sequenced in a study of identical twins. TCRdb analysed the 5' RACE reads with MiXCR anew, one entry per CDR3 protein. The table has just under 650,000 distinct CDR3 sequences, about 7.1% seen once; the top ten hold 1.6%. The same data also contributed to another study, on yellow fever vaccine responses in identical twins.

The sequencing input was PBMCs. Receptors were obtained from a woman between 18 and 29 years old in good health.

The J gene is TRBJ2-3, the V gene TRBV2; 14 bases are shared with TRBD2. V shed 7 bases, J shed 3 bases, and the junction held 9 bases outside the gene matches. CDR1 and CDR2 from the germline V gene are SNHLY and FYNNEI. CDR3 size: 17 residues. CDR3 coding DNA: TGTGCCAGCACCAGGGGACTAGCGGGAGTTAGGACAGATACGCAGTATTTT. Translated: CASTRGLAGVRTDTQYF.

The table lists this clonotype with many counts. The chain links TRBV12-3 or TRBV12-4 to TRBJ1-1, with 9 bases lining up with TRBD1. The trim removed 7 bases at V and 3 bases at J, leaving 6 bases unmatched. The CDR3 length is 14 residues. For the CDR3, the DNA is TGTGCCAGCACCCCGGGGACAGGGTACACTGAAGCTTTCTTT. Protein product: CASTPGTGYTEAFF.

This clonotype showed up just a few times. CDR3 amino acids: CASSLGTSFPQETQYF. The CDR3 DNA is TGTGCCAGCAGCTTAGGGACTAGCTTTCCCCAAGAGACCCAGTACTTC. The V call is TRBV7-6, the J call TRBJ2-5; TRBD2 matches 8 bases. J lost 1 base, V lost 1 base, and 5 bases had no gene match. Looked up from germline, CDR1 is SGHVS and CDR2 is FNYEAQ. The CDR3 loop spans 16 amino acids.

The gene calls are TRBV2 and TRBJ2-5; 8 nucleotides match TRBD1. The CDR3 spans 13 residues. V lost 6 bases and J lost 5; bases outside the gene matches: 5. Germline assignment: CDR1 SNHLY and CDR2 FYNNEI. Here the CDR3 DNA reads TGTGCCAGCAGGAAGGACAGGGCCGAGACCCAGTACTTC. This codes for CASRKDRAETQYF.

This clonotype has a count of ten or more. The V and J genes are TRBV12-3 or TRBV12-4 and TRBJ2-5; TRBD1 aligns across 9 bases. There are 13 residues in the CDR3. V gave up 7 bases and J gave up 5 bases; unmatched junction bases: 5. The CDR3 DNA reads as TGTGCCAGCACCCACAGGGGGCGGGAGACCCAGTACTTC. This sequence encodes CASTHRGRETQYF.

The rearrangement uses TRBV20-1 and TRBJ2-1; 12 bases line up with TRBD2. Trimming cost V 6 bases and J 0 bases; bases outside gene matches: 3. The CDR3 has 15 amino acids. Germline V lookup: CDR1 DFQATT, CDR2 SNEGSKA (reference sequence). CDR3 sequence: CSARLAGDSYNEQFF. The CDR3 DNA follows: TGCAGTGCAAGACTAGCGGGAGACTCCTACAATGAGCAGTTCTTC.

This clonotype has a count of ten or more. The chain carries TRBV12-3 or TRBV12-4 and TRBJ1-6; 8 nucleotides match TRBD1. The trim removed 7 bases at V and 6 bases at J, leaving 8 bases unmatched. This CDR3 has 15 residues. The CDR3 reads CASKTGAGINSPLHF. CDR3 nucleotides: TGTGCCAGCAAGACAGGGGCTGGGATTAATTCACCCCTCCACTTT.

This clonotype came up a few times. This chain's CDR3 is CSARLVGGISYNEQFF. The CDR3 DNA is TGCAGTGCTAGGCTCGTTGGCGGGATCTCCTACAATGAGCAGTTCTTC. This rearrangement joins TRBV20-1 to TRBJ2-1, with D possibly TRBD2 on 6 matching bases. The CDR3 has 16 amino acids. V was cut by 3 bases and J by 0 bases, with 15 bases left in between. The germline V gene encodes CDR1 DFQATT and CDR2 SNEGSKA (reference sequence).

This clonotype was observed a handful of times. The rearrangement joins TRBV15 to TRBJ2-2; 7 bases match TRBD2. The junction had 4 bases not matched to a gene; V was cut back by 2 bases and J by 1 base. The CDR3 contains 16 residues. CDR1 and CDR2 (germline): LNHNV, YYDKDF (reference sequence). This CDR3 reads CATSRSRGENTGELFF. The DNA of the CDR3 is TGTGCCACCAGCAGAAGCCGGGGGGAGAACACCGGGGAGCTGTTTTTT.

This chain links TRBV7-9 with TRBJ2-3, with TRBD2 matching 14 bases. Germline V gives CDR1 SEHNR, CDR2 FQNEAQ (reference sequence). Unmatched junction bases numbered 8, after V lost 5 bases and J lost 4 bases. The CDR3 is 17 residues long. The CDR3 sequence is CASSPPTSGGAADTQYF. The CDR3 DNA sequence: TGTGCCAGCAGCCCACCGACTAGCGGGGGGGCGGCAGATACGCAGTATTTT.

This clonotype was recorded a few times. V usage is TRBV7-9 and J usage is TRBJ2-1; 7 bases fit TRBD2. The length of the CDR3 is 15 residues. CDR1 SEHNR and CDR2 FQNEAQ come from the germline V gene (reference sequence). Trimming took 4 bases from V and 5 from J; bases not matched to a gene: 8. In nucleotides, the CDR3 is TGTGCCAGCAGCTCAACCGGGACTACCAACAATGAGCAGTTCTTC. Encoded protein: CASSSTGTTNNEQFF.

This clonotype showed up many times. The V and J genes are TRBV29-1 and TRBJ2-1; a possible D gene is TRBD2 (6 bases). Germline loops: CDR1 SQVTM, CDR2 ANQGSEA. V was shortened by 3 bases and J by 13 bases, with 10 bases between the two germline ends. This CDR3 is 10 amino acids long. The chain's CDR3 is CSVEGRIQFF. The DNA for the CDR3 is TGCAGCGTTGAGGGGAGGATACAGTTCTTC.

This clonotype was recorded at least ten times. The rearrangement uses TRBV28 and TRBJ1-5; D unresolved. The CDR3 spans 17 residues. The V end was cut by 2 bases, the J end by 3 bases, with 17 bases between. Germline V gene data show CDR1 as MDHEN and CDR2 as SYDVKM. The CDR3 region is CASSLGSTLTYNQPQHF. Here the CDR3 DNA reads TGTGCCAGCAGTTTAGGGTCGACACTGACCTACAATCAGCCCCAGCATTTT.

A few counts support this clonotype. The chain joins TRBV20-1 to TRBJ1-2; no clear D. Germline V gives CDR1 DFQATT, CDR2 SNEGSKA (reference sequence). V was shortened by 3 bases and J by 5 bases, with 13 bases between the two germline ends. CDR3 size: 13 residues. DNA of the CDR3: TGCAGTGCTAGCTCGGGCCCTTGGTATGGCTACACCTTC. Encoded protein: CSASSGPWYGYTF.

This clonotype occurred a few times. This chain connects TRBV9 to TRBJ2-5, with 8 positions matching TRBD1. CDR1 is SGDLS, CDR2 YYNGEE, per germline. V gave up 0 bases and J gave up 5 bases; unmatched junction bases: 9. The CDR3 is 16 residues long. CDR3 DNA sequence: TGTGCCAGCAGCGTAGCTAGCAGGGGGCCGGAGGAGACCCAGTACTTC. It encodes CASSVASRGPEETQYF.

This clonotype was counted at least ten times. The chain joins TRBV12-3 or TRBV12-4 to TRBJ2-2, with D uncertain. With 6 bases removed from V and 3 bases from J, the gap between germline ends came to 14 bases. The length of the CDR3 is 15 residues. The CDR3 region is CASRTDSRYTGELFF. For the CDR3, the DNA is TGTGCCAGCAGGACGGATTCGCGGTACACCGGGGAGCTGTTTTTT.

This clonotype was counted ten times or more. The chain combines TRBV6-1 with TRBJ2-1, with TRBD2 as a possible D gene (7 bases). V lost 3 bases and J 8 bases, leaving 11 bases between the germline ends. The CDR3 totals 13 residues. Looked up from germline, CDR1 is MNHNS and CDR2 is SASEGT. The CDR3, as DNA: TGTGCCAGCAGTGAGGCGGGGGCCCATGAGCAGTTCTTC. It translates to CASSEAGAHEQFF.